What follows are 9 T cell receptor beta chains derived from one specimen sequenced in a study of blood T cells in healthy people across ages. For the second PCR, which ran for 7 to 11 cycles, a sample-barcoded 5' primer and a J-beta primer mix were used. TCRdb used MiXCR to reprocess the 5' RACE reads, holding one entry per CDR3 protein. Seen here are 800,000 to 950,000 distinct CDR3 sequences, 25% to 35% observed once, and the top ten hold roughly a tenth. Another study also made use of these data, one on T cells of mothers and their children.

The sequenced sample consisted of blood. The receptors shown here come from a woman in her thirties or forties in good health.

This clonotype showed up many times. The chain uses TRBV29-1 and TRBJ1-4, with 7 bases lining up with TRBD1. The length of the CDR3 is 13 residues. Germline-derived CDR1 and CDR2 are SQVTM and ANQGSEA. Trimming removed 7 bases from V and 2 bases from J; junction bases left unmatched: 4. CDR3 nucleotide sequence: TGCAGCGCTTCGACAGGGACTAATGAAAAACTGTTTTTT. As protein: CSASTGTNEKLFF. The whole variable domain, remainder taken from reference TRBV29-1 and TRBJ1-4, is SAVISQKPSRDICQRGTSLTIQCQVDSQVTMMFWYRQQPGQSLTLIATANQGSEATYESGFVIDKFPISRPNLTFSTLTVSNMSPEDSSIYLCSASTGTNEKLFFGSGTQLSVL.

The sample holds many counts of this clonotype. The rearrangement joins TRBV9 to TRBJ2-5; D unresolved. V gave up 2 bases and J gave up 1 base, with 12 bases separating them. Germline V lookup: CDR1 SGDLS, CDR2 YYNGEE. CDR3 length: 15 residues. The chain's CDR3 is CASSVDPSLQETQYF. The CDR3 DNA reads TGTGCCAGCAGCGTCGACCCGTCCCTCCAAGAGACCCAGTACTTC. Complete variable domain (other parts from reference TRBV9 and TRBJ2-5): DSGVTQTPKHLITATGQRVTLRCSPRSGDLSVYWYQQSLDQGLQFLIQYYNGEERAKGNILERFSAQQFPDLHSELNLSSLELGDSALYFCASSVDPSLQETQYFGPGTRLLVL.

The table lists this clonotype with a few counts. V gene TRBV20-1 combines with J gene TRBJ2-2; 7 bases align to TRBD1. The CDR3 spans 14 residues. From germline, CDR1 is DFQATT and CDR2 SNEGSKA (reference sequence). The trim removed 6 bases at V and 0 bases at J, leaving 4 bases unmatched. Written as DNA, the CDR3 is TGCAGTGCCCCGACAGGGACGAACACCGGGGAGCTGTTTTTT. Translation: CSAPTGTNTGELFF.

Notes on this clonotype: A much larger clonotype is one base distant, so this may be a read error. The chain combines TRBV3-1 with TRBJ2-7; TRBD2 matches at 11 bases. Per germline, CDR1 LGHDT and CDR2 YNNKEL (reference sequence). The CDR3 runs to 14 residues. V gave up 7 bases and J gave up 6 bases; unmatched junction bases: 8. The CDR3 reads CASNPTSGGAEQYF. DNA of the CDR3: TGTGCCAGCAACCCTACTAGCGGGGGAGCCGAGCAGTACTTC.

The V and J genes are TRBV11-2 and TRBJ2-2; perhaps TRBD1 as D (6 bases). Trimming removed 6 bases from V and 7 bases from J, with 15 bases in between. The V gene's germline CDR1 is SGHAT and CDR2 FQNNGV. This CDR3 comprises 14 residues. CDR3 loop: CASRTQGSGGELFF. In DNA form, the CDR3 reads TGTGCCAGCAGGACACAGGGTTCGGGCGGGGAGCTGTTTTTT.

The V and J genes are TRBV7-9 and TRBJ2-1; D gene unclear. The V gene lost 5 bases and the J gene lost 8 bases, with 13 bases spanning the gap. The CDR3 spans 13 residues. CDR1 is SEHNR, CDR2 FQNEAQ, per germline (reference sequence). CDR3 DNA sequence: TGTGCCAGCAGCCCGTCATATCCCGATGAGCAGTTCTTC. Amino acid sequence: CASSPSYPDEQFF.

Notes on this clonotype: Given a much more abundant clone one base away, this may be a read error. The rearrangement uses TRBV12-3 or TRBV12-4 and TRBJ2-5; 7 nucleotides align to TRBD1. The CDR3 has 14 residues. The junction had 16 bases not matched to a gene; V was cut back by 7 bases and J by 11 bases. This CDR3 reads CASTNTGVMYKQYF. The CDR3 nucleotides read TGTGCCAGCACTAATACAGGGGTTATGTACAAGCAGTACTTC.

This clonotype has ten or more counts. The chain links TRBV4-1 to TRBJ2-4; D gene unclear. The CDR3 length is 12 residues. Germline V CDR1 and CDR2: MGHRA, YSYEKL. Trimming shortened V by 3 bases and J by 8 bases, and 8 bases separated the two germline ends. CDR3 region: CASSQLGDIQYF. The CDR3 DNA follows: TGCGCCAGCAGCCAGCTAGGTGACATTCAGTACTTC.

In this sample, this clonotype turned up a few times. The chain uses TRBV4-1 and TRBJ2-4; D possibly uses TRBD1 or TRBD2 (5 bases each). The J call may be wrong; the DNA end is better matched by TRBJ2-7. The CDR3 runs to 13 residues. The V gene's germline CDR1 is MGHRA and CDR2 YSYEKL. CDR3 region: CASSQVGGGEQYF. The CDR3 DNA reads as TGCGCCAGCAGCCAAGTTGGTGGGGGCGAGCAGTACTTC.